One and the same sample provided the 29 T cell receptor beta chains below, sequenced in a study of breast tumors, draining lymph nodes, adjacent tissues. The lymph nodes were axillary draining lymph nodes from breast cancer patients. TCRdb analysed the multiplex PCR reads with MiXCR anew, one entry per CDR3 protein. The repertoire holds 200,000 or so distinct CDR3 sequences, approximately 30% seen once, with 4.3% in the top ten. Sequenced sample: axillary lymph node tissue. These receptors were taken from a female donor with breast cancer. Some clones in this sample may be carry-over from other donors' samples.

This clonotype was seen only a few times. Just one base apart from a much larger clone, this may be a read error. This is likely a read error, given that the CDR3 carries no conserved phenylalanine or tryptophan at its end. The V and J genes are TRBV9 and TRBJ2-1; D is unresolved. The CDR3 has 13 residues. The V gene lost 0 bases and the J gene lost 6 bases, with 7 bases spanning the gap. Per germline, CDR1 SGDLS and CDR2 YYNGEE. CDR3 bases: TGTGCCAGCAGCGTAGCCTCCATCAATGAGCAGTTCTCC. It translates to CASSVASINEQFS.

This clonotype was detected many times. The V call is TRBV7-3, the J call TRBJ2-2; D possibly corresponds to TRBD2 (6 bases). V dropped 8 bases and J dropped 4 bases, with 14 bases sitting between them. Germline assignment: CDR1 SGHTA and CDR2 FQGTGA. The CDR3 runs 14 residues. The CDR3 sequence: CASSAGPFTGELFF. As DNA, the CDR3 is TGTGCCAGCTCGGCGGGACCATTCACCGGGGAGCTGTTTTTT. The full variable domain, in which reference TRBV7-3 and TRBJ2-2 provide the parts outside the CDR3, is GAGVSQTPSNKVTEKGKYVELRCDPISGHTALYWYRQSLGQGPEFLIYFQGTGAADDSGLPNDRFFAVRPEGSVSTLKIQRTERGDSAVYLCASSAGPFTGELFFGEGSRLTVL.

This chain joins TRBV27 and TRBJ2-6; weak D call: TRBD1 (6 bases). The CDR3 has 14 residues. Between the trimmed V and J ends, which lost 7 bases and 4 bases, there was a span of 11 bases. Germline loops: CDR1 MNHEY, CDR2 SMNVEV (reference sequence). The CDR3: CASTTGFGANVLTF. The CDR3 coding sequence is TGTGCCAGCACCACAGGGTTCGGGGCCAACGTCCTGACTTTC.

This clonotype was counted many times. The genes are TRBV18 and TRBJ2-3, with no clear D. The CDR3 extends over 11 amino acids. Germline V gene data show CDR1 as KGHSH and CDR2 as LQKENI. Trimming cost V 6 bases and J 4 bases, with 5 bases left between them. The chain's CDR3 is CASSGADTQYF. In nucleotides, the CDR3 is TGTGCCAGCTCCGGTGCAGATACGCAGTATTTT.

This clonotype was seen repeatedly, ten times or more. A much larger clone differs by one base, so this may be a read error. J is TRBJ2-7 and V is TRBV11-2, with D perhaps TRBD1 (6 bases). The V gene's germline CDR1 is SGHAT and CDR2 FQNNGV. There are 12 residues in the CDR3. The ends were cut back, 3 bases at V and 5 bases at J, with 8 bases in the middle. The CDR3, as DNA: TGTGCCAGCAGCTTTGAGGGGGACGAGCAGTACTTC. Amino acids: CASSFEGDEQYF.

In the case of this clonotype: This may arise from a read error, as a much more abundant clone is one base away. The chain couples TRBV5-6 to TRBJ2-1, with 9 bases identical to TRBD1. The CDR3 has 15 amino acids. Germline CDR1 is SGHDT and CDR2 is YYEEEE. This CDR3 is CANSAGQGSYNEQFF. For the CDR3, the DNA is TGTGCCAACAGCGCGGGACAGGGATCCTACAATGAGCAGTTCTTC.

To note about this clonotype: At one boundary the junction diverges from the germline segment, which might be a read error. The chain couples TRBV7-2 to TRBJ2-7; 14 bases align to TRBD2. The length of the CDR3 is 15 residues. Germline loops: CDR1 SGHTA, CDR2 FQGNSA. In nucleotides, the CDR3 is TGTGCCAGCAGCTTGGGGACTAGCGGGAGCTACGAACAGCACTTC. It translates to CASSLGTSGSYEQHF.

This clonotype was recorded at least ten times. The chain recombines TRBV5-1 with TRBJ2-5, with a tentative D call TRBD2 (6 bases). V was shortened by 8 bases and J by 1 base, with 18 bases between the two germline ends. CDR1 and CDR2 (germline): SGHRS, YFSETQ. The CDR3 has 15 residues. CDR3 region: CASSKGGNTQETQYF. For the CDR3, the DNA is TGCGCCAGTAGCAAGGGCGGGAACACCCAAGAGACCCAGTACTTC.

The chain uses TRBV2 and TRBJ2-3; 11 positions match TRBD2. Germline V lookup: CDR1 SNHLY, CDR2 FYNNEI. The CDR3 is 15 amino acids. With 6 bases clipped from V and 3 bases from J, the junction kept 5 bases outside the gene matches. The CDR3 DNA sequence: TGTGCCAGCAGAGTAGCGGGGGGGCCAACAGATACGCAGTATTTT. Translation gives CASRVAGGPTDTQYF.

On this clonotype: A much larger clone is a single base away; this may be a read error. V is TRBV20-1 and J is TRBJ2-1; no clear D. The V gene's germline CDR1 is DFQATT and CDR2 SNEGSKA (reference sequence). This CDR3 comprises 14 residues. CDR3 nucleotide sequence: TGCAGTGCTAGTCACAATGCCCCCTACACTGAGCAGTTCTTC. It is translated as CSASHNAPYTEQFF.

The rearrangement joins TRBV20-1 to TRBJ2-2; tentatively, D is TRBD1 (6 bases). V dropped 0 bases and J dropped 2 bases, with 13 bases sitting between them. In germline, CDR1 is DFQATT, CDR2 SNEGSKA (reference sequence). The CDR3 consists of 16 residues. In nucleotides, the CDR3 is TGCAGTGCTAGAGATCTGGCAGGGGCTAACACCGGGGAGCTGTTTTTT. Translating gives CSARDLAGANTGELFF.

This clonotype was seen repeatedly, ten times or more. This rearrangement joins TRBV19 to TRBJ1-4; 7 bases are shared with TRBD1. Germline assignment: CDR1 LNHDA and CDR2 SQIVND (reference sequence). The CDR3 is 16 amino acids. V lost 1 base to trimming and J lost 8 bases; unmatched junction nucleotides: 10. In DNA, the CDR3 is TGTGCCAGTAGTATAGGCGGGGACAGCACCCGGGAAAAACTGTTTTTT. Translating it yields CASSIGGDSTREKLFF.

The chain recombines TRBV7-9 with TRBJ2-6; TRBD1 might be the D (6 bases). The germline CDR1 and CDR2 sequences are SEHNR and FQNEAQ (reference sequence). The CDR3 is 14 residues long. Trimming removed 5 bases from V and 4 bases from J, with 9 bases in between. The CDR3 sequence is CASSTGQGANVLTF. The CDR3 DNA follows: TGTGCCAGCAGCACCGGACAGGGGGCCAACGTCCTGACTTTC.

This clonotype has a count of ten or more. This sequence joins TRBV5-8 and TRBJ2-3; perhaps TRBD1 as D (6 bases). V was pared by 4 bases and J by 3 bases, with 15 bases between. CDR1 SGHTS and CDR2 YDEGEE come from the germline V gene. The CDR3 contains 15 residues. DNA of the CDR3: TGTGCCAGCAGCCCTGGGACAACGCAGACAGATACGCAGTATTTT. Its protein is CASSPGTTQTDTQYF. Using reference TRBV5-8 and TRBJ2-3 for the parts outside the CDR3, the full variable domain is EAGVTQSPTHLIKTRGQQATLRCSPISGHTSVYWYQQALGLGLQFLLWYDEGEERNRGNFPPRFSGRQFPNYSSELNVNALELEDSALYLCASSPGTTQTDTQYFGPGTRLTVL.

CDR3 sequence: CSAKGGGSYHEQYF. The CDR3 nucleotides are TGCAGTGCTAAGGGGGGCGGGAGCTACCACGAGCAGTACTTC. V gene TRBV20-1 combines with J gene TRBJ2-7; the D gene is possibly TRBD2 (7 bases). Germline-derived CDR1 and CDR2 are DFQATT and SNEGSKA (reference sequence). V shed 4 bases and J shed 5 bases, with 18 bases lying between them. This CDR3 region has 14 residues.

This clonotype showed up many times. The J gene is TRBJ1-5, the V gene TRBV4-2; TRBD1 matches 8 bases. Germline V gene data show CDR1 as LGHNA and CDR2 as YNFKEQ. The CDR3 consists of 17 residues. The ends lost 1 base at V and 3 bases at J; junction bases unmatched: 8. The CDR3, as DNA: TGTGCCAGCAGCCAAGGAGTAGTGGGACAGGTCAATCAGCCCCAGCATTTT. Amino acids: CASSQGVVGQVNQPQHF.

This clonotype has at least ten counts. The chain employs TRBV6-4 and TRBJ1-4, with D unclear. Germline CDR1 and CDR2: MRHNA and SNTAGT. The CDR3 runs 15 residues. Between the trimmed V and J ends, which lost 6 bases and 8 bases, there was a span of 19 bases. CDR3 sequence (DNA): TGTGCCAGCAGGAGACGGACTGCCCCGGAGGAAAAACTGTTTTTT. Translation gives CASRRRTAPEEKLFF.

This sequence joins TRBV6-4 and TRBJ1-6, with TRBD1 as a possible D gene (6 bases). The CDR3 loop spans 15 amino acids. V dropped 8 bases and J dropped 0 bases, with 11 bases sitting between them. CDR1 and CDR2 from the germline V gene are MRHNA and SNTAGT. CDR3 DNA: TGTGCCAGCTTGGGGGGCGGCTCCTATAATTCACCCCTCCACTTT. Its protein is CASLGGGSYNSPLHF.

The chain couples TRBV20-1 to TRBJ1-5; 7 bases line up with TRBD1. The germline V gene has CDR1 DFQATT and CDR2 SNEGSKA (reference sequence). There are 12 residues in the CDR3. V shed 3 bases, J shed 14 bases, and the junction held 10 bases outside the gene matches. Written as DNA, the CDR3 is TGCAGTGCTAGCGGAGGGGGACAGTACGAGCATTTT. Its protein product is CSASGGGQYEHF.

There are many counts of this clonotype. V usage is TRBV10-3 and J usage is TRBJ2-1; 9 bases are a match to TRBD2. Germline lookup yields CDR1 ENHRY and CDR2 SYGVKD. The trim removed 6 bases at V and 6 bases at J, leaving 21 bases unmatched. The CDR3 runs 19 residues. This CDR3 reads CAISGTGSLSGRSLNEQFF. DNA of the CDR3: TGTGCCATCAGCGGTACAGGGAGTCTTAGCGGGAGATCTCTCAATGAGCAGTTCTTC.

This clonotype was counted ten times or more. V is TRBV18 and J is TRBJ1-4; D remains ambiguous. The CDR3 length is 13 residues. The germline CDR1 and CDR2 sequences are KGHSH and LQKENI. Trimming took 6 bases from V and 3 from J, leaving 8 bases between them. Written as DNA, the CDR3 is TGTGCCAGCTCGCAACAGTCTAATGAAAAACTGTTTTTT. This codes for CASSQQSNEKLFF.

This rearrangement joins TRBV30 to TRBJ1-4; 8 bases are shared with TRBD1. V lost 3 bases, J lost 4 bases, and 13 bases stayed unmatched. CDR3 length equals 17 residues. Germline values: CDR1 GTSNPN, CDR2 SVGIG (reference sequence). The CDR3 DNA reads as TGTGCCTGGAGCGTTACATTCCGGACAGGGAGTAATGAAAAACTGTTTTTT. Its protein product is CAWSVTFRTGSNEKLFF.

As for this clonotype: A clone one base away is much larger, so this may be a read error. The chain uses TRBV5-4 and TRBJ1-6; D gene unclear. The CDR3 has 15 residues. Germline V gene sequence: CDR1 SGHNT, CDR2 YYREEE (reference sequence). V lost 3 bases and J lost 8, with 15 bases in between. This CDR3 reads CASSSNTAKDSPLHF. The CDR3 bases are TGTGCCAGCAGCTCGAACACAGCGAAGGATTCACCCCTCCACTTT.

The chain has TRBV18 and TRBJ2-1; 11 positions agree with TRBD2. CDR3 length: 17 residues. Germline CDR1 and CDR2: KGHSH and LQKENI. Unmatched junction bases numbered 12, after V lost 4 bases and J lost 7 bases. DNA for the CDR3: TGTGCCAGCTCACTCGTGTTAGCGGGAGGGCCGGGGAATGAGCAGTTCTTC. This gives the protein CASSLVLAGGPGNEQFF. The whole variable domain, remainder taken from reference TRBV18 and TRBJ2-1, is NAGVMQNPRHLVRRRGQEARLRCSPMKGHSHVYWYRQLPEEGLKFMVYLQKENIIDESGMPKERFSAEFPKEGPSILRIQQVVRGDSAAYFCASSLVLAGGPGNEQFFGPGTRLTVL.

The J gene is TRBJ2-2, the V gene TRBV12-3 or TRBV12-4; 7 bases align to TRBD1. V was clipped by 7 bases and J by 12 bases; unmatched bases: 20. The CDR3 loop spans 16 amino acids. CDR3 amino acids: CASKFSRTGRLRKLFF. CDR3 in DNA: TGTGCCAGCAAGTTCTCCCGGACAGGCCGCCTGCGGAAGCTGTTTTTT.

This clonotype was picked up a small number of times. This sequence may be a read error, since a much larger clone differs from it by one base. The J gene is TRBJ2-5, the V gene TRBV12-3 or TRBV12-4; 9 bases are shared with TRBD1. The ends lost 3 bases at V and 6 bases at J; junction bases unmatched: 8. The CDR3 totals 15 residues. For the CDR3, the DNA is TGTGCCAGCAGTTTCAGACAGGGGGGTGGGAAGACCCAGTACTTC. Translation gives CASSFRQGGGKTQYF.

The CDR3 coding sequence is TGTGCCAGCAGTTCATCCGGGACAGGGGGCTATGGCTACACCTTC. The encoded protein is CASSSSGTGGYGYTF. The chain is built from TRBV28 and TRBJ1-2; 11 bases align to TRBD1. The junction had 5 bases not matched to a gene; V was cut back by 4 bases and J by 4 bases. Germline V gene sequence: CDR1 MDHEN, CDR2 SYDVKM. The CDR3 length is 15 residues.

This clonotype has a count of ten or more. The germline gene is not matched at one end of the junction; a read error may be the cause. The chain has TRBV3-1 and TRBJ1-2; D is unclear. This CDR3 spans 13 amino acids. Per the germline V gene, CDR1 is LGHDT and CDR2 is YNNKEL (reference sequence). This CDR3 reads CASSQATYYGYTF. In DNA, the CDR3 is TGCGCCAGCAGCCAAGCCACATACTATGGCTACACCTTC.

In regard to this clonotype: With a much larger clone just one base away, this may be a read error. V usage is TRBV6-9 and J usage is TRBJ1-2, with D maybe TRBD1 (6 bases). From germline, CDR1 is MNHGY and CDR2 SVAAGI. The CDR3 has 15 residues. Trimming removed 9 bases at V and 0 bases at J, with 17 bases between. The CDR3, as DNA: TGTGCCAGGCCGCACCGACAGGAACCTAACTATGGCTACACCTTC. This encodes CARPHRQEPNYGYTF.